This TCR beta chain was found in a study of blood T cells in healthy people across ages. For this clonotype: Its antigen remains unknown.

Study-level results: Long-lived donors carried more naive CD4+ cells and greater diversity than aged donors.

This CDR3 region has 14 residues. The germline V and J ends were trimmed by 2 bases and 4 bases, with 9 bases remaining between them. Germline CDR1 is MNHEY and CDR2 is SMNVEV (reference sequence). It was with a sample-barcoded 5' primer and a J-beta primer mix that a second PCR of roughly 6 to 12 cycles was run. Every cDNA molecule bore a tag from a template-switch adaptor containing 12 random nucleotides. TCRdb reanalysed the 5' RACE reads using MiXCR and keeps one entry per CDR3 protein. This table has 650,000 to 1,000,000 distinct CDR3 sequences, approximately 35% appearing once. Specimen: blood. The chain is built from TRBV27 and TRBJ1-5; no definite D call. The sequence was collected from a man younger than 35 in good health. The CDR3 DNA sequence: TGTGCCAGCAGTTTAATAGGGATTAATCAGCCCCAGCATTTT. Translated: CASSLIGINQPQHF.